Following are 27 T cell receptor beta chains from one sample sequenced in a study of human T cells and chemical hapten exposure. TCRdb re-analysed the RACE reads in MiXCR, keeping a single row per CDR3 protein. The sample lists some 180,000 distinct CDR3 sequences; more than 20% were seen once. Time point here: patch test 3, about 24 weeks after DPC sensitization. The treatment denotes: therapeutic diphenylcyclopropenone sensitization with weekly scalp DPC. The source material was whole blood, sampled in connection with sensitization to the hapten diphenylcyclopropenone (DPC). All receptors derive from a woman aged 35 to 49 with alopecia areata. Some clones in this sample may be carry-over from other donors' samples.

The J gene is TRBJ1-2, the V gene TRBV20-1; D possibly corresponds to TRBD1 (5 bases). This CDR3 region has 12 residues. V was pared by 5 bases and J by 4 bases, with 11 bases between. CDR1 and CDR2 from the germline V gene are DFQATT and SNEGSKA (reference sequence). The CDR3 sequence: CSAGGVAYGYTF. CDR3 nucleotides: TGCAGTGCTGGGGGGGTGGCCTATGGCTACACCTTC.

This clonotype was counted between two and nine times. The chain carries TRBV20-1 and TRBJ2-5, with D unresolved. The CDR3 is made up of 13 amino acids. V was trimmed by 3 bases and J by 9 bases, leaving 17 bases between them. CDR1 DFQATT and CDR2 SNEGSKA come from the germline V gene (reference sequence). Here the CDR3 reads CSASHPIHLAQYF. The CDR3, as DNA: TGCAGTGCTAGTCATCCGATCCATCTGGCCCAGTACTTC.

V is TRBV4-3 and J is TRBJ1-1; tentative D call: TRBD1 (6 bases). Trimming removed 0 bases at V and 3 bases at J, with 11 bases between. The CDR3 extends over 15 amino acids. The germline V gene encodes CDR1 LGHNA and CDR2 YSLEER. The CDR3 here is CASSQDVRGDTEAFF. CDR3 DNA: TGCGCCAGCAGCCAAGATGTGAGGGGGGACACTGAAGCTTTCTTT.

There are many counts of this clonotype. The CDR3 coding sequence is TGCGCCAGCAGTCCTCTACCCGGGACAGCGGGAAATGAGCAGTTCTTC. It translates to CASSPLPGTAGNEQFF. The chain couples TRBV5-1 to TRBJ2-1; either TRBD1 or TRBD2 may fit D (7 bases each). This CDR3 is 16 amino acids long. Deletions cut 5 bases from V and 7 bases from J, with 22 bases between. Germline CDR1 is SGHRS and CDR2 is YFSETQ.

This clonotype was counted a few times. The CDR3 region is CASSRGSILYNEQFF. The CDR3, as DNA: TGTGCCAGCAGCAGGGGGTCTATTCTATACAATGAGCAGTTCTTC. The chain employs TRBV6-2 or TRBV6-3 and TRBJ2-1; 7 bases agree with TRBD1. Germline V gene sequence: CDR1 MNHEY, CDR2 SVGEGT. Germline trimming cut 6 bases from V and 4 bases from J; bases unmatched to any gene: 9. The CDR3 has 15 amino acids.

The V and J genes are TRBV6-5 and TRBJ1-3, with D possibly matching TRBD1 (5 bases). V shed 7 bases and J shed 4 bases, with 11 bases lying between them. CDR1 MNHEY and CDR2 SVGAGI come from the germline V gene. The length of the CDR3 is 13 residues. The CDR3, as DNA: TGTGCCAGCATGAGAGGGGTGGGAAACACCATATATTTT. Amino acid sequence: CASMRGVGNTIYF.

This clonotype was found many times. The chain joins TRBV4-2 to TRBJ2-7; either TRBD1 or TRBD2 may fit D (6 bases each). Per germline, CDR1 LGHNA and CDR2 YNFKEQ. Trimming stripped 1 base from V and 2 bases from J, with 9 bases between. The CDR3 spans 14 residues. The CDR3 nucleotides read TGTGCCAGCAGCCAAGCGGAGGGGGCCTACGAGCAGTACTTC. It translates to CASSQAEGAYEQYF.

This clonotype has only a few counts. V gene TRBV9 combines with J gene TRBJ2-7; D is unclear. Trimming pared 0 bases from V and 6 bases from J, leaving 10 bases between. There are 13 residues in the CDR3. CDR1 is SGDLS and CDR2 is YYNGEE in the germline V gene. The CDR3 DNA follows: TGTGCCAGCAGCGTAGGACTGTTCCCCGAGCAGTACTTC. It is translated as CASSVGLFPEQYF.

As regards this clonotype: One end of the junction does not line up with germline, which may come from a read error. J is TRBJ1-2 and V is TRBV9; maybe TRBD1 (5 bases). The germline V gene has CDR1 SGDLS and CDR2 YYNGEE. The CDR3 loop spans 12 amino acids. The CDR3 loop reads CASSVELGPIAF. The CDR3 bases are TGTGCCAGCAGCGTAGAGTTGGGACCTATAGCCTTC.

The V and J genes are TRBV10-2 and TRBJ2-1; 7 bases are a match to TRBD2. V dropped 8 bases and J dropped 8; count of bases not matched to a gene: 15. The CDR3 is 15 residues long. Germline V lookup: CDR1 WSHSY, CDR2 SAAADI. The CDR3 sequence: CASSPFASGEDEQFF. The CDR3, as DNA: TGCGCCAGCTCCCCCTTTGCTAGCGGTGAAGATGAGCAGTTCTTC.

This clonotype was seen more than once but under ten times. This chain connects TRBV20-1 to TRBJ1-5; tentatively, D is TRBD1 (5 bases). The CDR3 runs 13 residues. Germline V CDR1 and CDR2: DFQATT, SNEGSKA (reference sequence). Trimming shortened V by 3 bases and J by 3 bases, and 9 bases separated the two germline ends. DNA of the CDR3: TGCAGTGCTAGGTACGGGACCAATCAGCCCCAGCATTTT. As protein: CSARYGTNQPQHF.

The chain is built from TRBV5-1 and TRBJ1-5, with D perhaps TRBD1 (6 bases). This CDR3 contains 14 residues. Germline V gene data show CDR1 as SGHRS and CDR2 as YFSETQ. The V end was cut by 1 base, the J end by 6 bases, with 11 bases between. As DNA, the CDR3 is TGCGCCAGCAGCTTGTTAGGGGGGACTCAGCCCCAGCATTTT. Translated, it gives CASSLLGGTQPQHF.

This clonotype has at least ten counts. V and J are TRBV7-9 and TRBJ2-2; D uncertain. The germline V gene has CDR1 SEHNR and CDR2 FQNEAQ (reference sequence). CDR3 length: 12 amino acids. V dropped 2 bases and J dropped 7 bases, with 5 bases sitting between them. CDR3 in DNA: TGTGCCAGCAGCTTACTAGTCGGGGAGCTGTTTTTT. The encoded protein is CASSLLVGELFF.

The chain links TRBV12-3 or TRBV12-4 to TRBJ2-7, with D perhaps being TRBD1 or TRBD2 (6 bases each). The V gene lost 4 bases and the J gene lost 2 bases, with 15 bases spanning the gap. The CDR3 has 15 amino acids. CDR3 residues: CASSSGAGSTYEQYF. The CDR3, as DNA: TGTGCCAGCAGTTCGGGGGCGGGGTCTACCTACGAGCAGTACTTC.

V usage is TRBV20-1 and J usage is TRBJ1-1; 10 bases map to TRBD1. The V segment lost 7 bases and the J segment 5 bases; nucleotides outside the gene matches: 10. This CDR3 has 14 amino acids. CDR1 is DFQATT and CDR2 is SNEGSKA in the germline V gene (reference sequence). Here the CDR3 reads CSVNRDRGRTEAFF. In DNA, the CDR3 is TGCAGTGTCAACCGGGACAGGGGAAGGACTGAAGCTTTCTTT.

This chain joins TRBV2 and TRBJ2-1; D might be TRBD2 (7 bases). There are 12 residues in the CDR3. Germline values: CDR1 SNHLY, CDR2 FYNNEI. With 6 bases removed from V and 14 bases from J, the gap between germline ends came to 17 bases. The CDR3 reads CASRVIRGGEFF. The CDR3 DNA reads TGTGCCAGCAGAGTAATTAGGGGGGGGGAGTTCTTC. Full variable domain (remainder filled in from reference TRBV2 and TRBJ2-1): EPEVTQTPSHQVTQMGQEVILRCVPISNHLYFYWYRQILGQKVEFLVSFYNNEISEKSEIFDDQFSVERPDGSNFTLKIRSTKLEDSAMYFCASRVIRGGEFFGPGTRLTVL.

The genes are TRBV3-1 and TRBJ1-6, with a possible D match to TRBD1 (5 bases). The CDR3 covers 16 residues. CDR1 LGHDT and CDR2 YNNKEL come from the germline V gene (reference sequence). The V end was cut by 7 bases, the J end by 6 bases, with 19 bases between. The DNA of the CDR3 is TGTGCCAGCAACGCACCCGGGGACCTTCCTAATTCACCCCTCCACTTT. This encodes CASNAPGDLPNSPLHF.

The V and J genes are TRBV4-3 and TRBJ1-1; the match to TRBD1 covers 8 bases. Germline CDR1 reads LGHNA; CDR2 reads YSLEER. V lost 1 base to trimming and J lost 0 bases; unmatched junction nucleotides: 7. This CDR3 is 17 amino acids long. CDR3 residues: CASSQAPGGIMNTEAFF. The CDR3 nucleotides are TGCGCCAGCAGCCAAGCACCAGGGGGCATAATGAACACTGAAGCTTTCTTT.

This clonotype was seen more than once but under ten times. V is TRBV29-1 and J is TRBJ2-1, with 12 bases aligning to TRBD2. With V trimmed by 7 bases and J by 4 bases, 2 bases remained unmatched. The CDR3 extends over 13 amino acids. Looked up from germline, CDR1 is SQVTM and CDR2 is ANQGSEA. In DNA, the CDR3 is TGCAGCGGCGGACTAGCGGGGTACAATGAGCAGTTCTTC. The encoded protein is CSGGLAGYNEQFF.

The rearrangement uses TRBV4-2 and TRBJ2-7; 8 bases agree with TRBD2. In germline, CDR1 is LGHNA, CDR2 YNFKEQ. Losses at the gene ends were 4 bases for V and 6 bases for J; bases not matched to a gene: 11. The CDR3 contains 15 residues. CDR3 nucleotide sequence: TGTGCCAGCAGCCTAGCCCGGCGGGAGGAAGGCGAGCAGTACTTC. It translates to CASSLARREEGEQYF.

This clonotype was seen more than once but under ten times. The chain has TRBV6-1 and TRBJ2-5, with 7 bases identical to TRBD2. The germline V gene encodes CDR1 MNHNS and CDR2 SASEGT. The CDR3 covers 15 residues. The V and J ends lost 6 bases and 5 bases, in that order; junction bases with no gene match: 12. The CDR3 DNA reads TGTGCCAGCAGCGCCCAGGGAGCGGGAAGTGAGACCCAGTACTTC. This encodes CASSAQGAGSETQYF.

The V and J genes are TRBV29-1 and TRBJ2-7; D is perhaps TRBD1 or TRBD2 (5 bases each). The CDR3 loop spans 13 amino acids. The V end was cut by 7 bases, the J end by 3 bases, with 16 bases between. Germline CDR1 is SQVTM and CDR2 is ANQGSEA. CDR3 in DNA: TGCAGCGCCTTCTCCGGGGCGAGCTACGAGCAGTACTTC. It codes for CSAFSGASYEQYF.

The CDR3 region is CASSSPRQGGSPLHF. CDR3 DNA: TGTGCCAGCAGCTCCCCGAGGCAGGGAGGGTCACCCCTCCACTTT. The chain uses TRBV7-9 and TRBJ1-6; possibly TRBD1 for D (5 bases). Germline assignment: CDR1 SEHNR and CDR2 FQNEAQ (reference sequence). The CDR3 is 15 amino acids. V shed 4 bases and J shed 10 bases, with 17 bases lying between them.

The chain is built from TRBV20-1 and TRBJ2-7; 7 bases match TRBD2. The CDR3 covers 14 residues. Per the germline V gene, CDR1 is DFQATT and CDR2 is SNEGSKA (reference sequence). The V segment lost 0 bases and the J segment 6 bases; nucleotides outside the gene matches: 8. Written as DNA, the CDR3 is TGCAGTGCTAGAGATTGGGGGAGGGCCACCGAGCAGTACTTC. Translated: CSARDWGRATEQYF.

The rearrangement uses TRBV10-3 and TRBJ1-5, with 8 bases lining up with TRBD1. Germline V gene lookup returns CDR1 ENHRY and CDR2 SYGVKD. CDR3 length equals 14 residues. V lost 11 bases, J lost 3 bases, and 9 bases stayed unmatched. The CDR3 is CAVQGEADNQPQHF. CDR3 in DNA: TGTGCCGTACAGGGGGAAGCGGACAATCAGCCCCAGCATTTT.

This chain links TRBV6-5 with TRBJ2-1; 9 positions agree with TRBD2. This CDR3 region has 13 residues. The V segment lost 11 bases and the J segment 10 bases; nucleotides outside the gene matches: 12. Germline-derived CDR1 and CDR2 are MNHEY and SVGAGI. This CDR3 is CAALEREAGEQFF. As DNA, the CDR3 is TGTGCCGCCCTTGAGCGGGAGGCCGGGGAGCAGTTCTTC.

This clonotype showed up just a few times. The V and J genes are TRBV4-3 and TRBJ2-2, with TRBD1 matching over 10 bases. CDR3 length: 16 residues. CDR1 is LGHNA, CDR2 YSLEER, per germline. The V gene end was trimmed by 0 bases and the J gene end by 7 bases; junction bases not matched to a gene: 5. CDR3 nucleotide sequence: TGCGCCAGCAGCCAAGACTTTGGACAGGGGGGCGGGGAGCTGTTTTTT. Its protein product is CASSQDFGQGGGELFF.